These T cell receptor beta chains were read from a single sample in a study of T cell changes during pregnancy in multiple sclerosis. Clones were read by immunoSEQ multiplex PCR, and TCRdb kept only the in-frame ones, dropping some. Of approximately 110,000 clones listed, roughly 92% are singletons. The sample here was peripheral blood, taken after pregnancy. Receptors originate from a female donor with multiple sclerosis, enrolled in a pregnancy study. Each CDR3 is given without its conserved first and last residue.

V gene,CDR3 protein
TRBV18,ASSPIPLSGGQTDTQY
TRBV15,ATSRDRGYEQY
TRBV6-5,ASSLGLGTEAF
TRBV6-5,ASSLYRDWGNEQF
TRBV9,ASSVGLAPPSNEQF
TRBV5-4,ASSTETGVGSYNSPLH
TRBV5-4,ASSGSSGSYEQY
TRBV5-6,ASSSTGGSSYNEQF
TRBV19,ATRPGNTEAF
TRBV13,ASSLGRGNNQPQH
TRBV30,AWSVRRADEQF
TRBV2,ASSRTSGGDRDTQY
TRBV29-1,SVEDPDRGGTDTQY
TRBV29-1,SVGGLNQPQH
TRBV13,ASSLASEAF
TRBV19,ASSMSGVSYNSPLH
TRBV7-9,ASSYPDINTEAF
TRBV7-2,ASSLGFTSGGAKQY
TRBV4-1,ASSQDRSGGSPYEQY
TRBV19,ASSKAGKNEKLF
TRBV6-5,ASSDYRDYGYT
TRBV27,ASSLGWGREGNQPQH
TRBV27,ASSAGQGWFTAQH
TRBV5-6,ASSLSFGQGANSPLH
TRBV13,ASSLGGGGANLQY
TRBV5-1,ASSFLAGYQETQY
TRBV20-1,SALQGYEQF
TRBV5-1,ASSLAGAETQY
TRBV6-5,ASSKTPDEQF
TRBV6-5,ASKTGNNSPLH
TRBV7-2,ASTRRQGAHTIY
TRBV7-6,ASSLGSPGNTEAF
TRBV29-1,SVGTGSLSYEQY
TRBV27,ASSFSLTGSEKLF
TRBV7-9,ASSAPGQMQF
TRBV10-3,AISRTAASGANVLT
TRBV10-3,AISGALAGEKPLYEQY
TRBV27,ASSLAGGDSYEQY
TRBV14,ASSRRTSGPKNTGELF
TRBV19,ASSNRLRAGGLFSSYEQY
TRBV5-4,ASSPAWGTGGFSEQY
TRBV15,ATSRDRLPETQY
TRBV9,ASSAYSSTRQHMNTEAF
TRBV7-3,ASSHRGYEQY
TRBV11-3,ASSSDRLNEQF
TRBV2,ASGWGGARETQY
TRBV7-7,ASSLGTDRDYEQY
TRBV7-9,ASSLFGTERGEQETQY
TRBV29-1,SIVPRGETQY
TRBV5-4,ASSSHPRTGTGSYEQY
TRBV9,ASSFGRASGTDTQY
TRBV6-1,ATSTGAYYEQY
TRBV11-2,ASSPLDRFYGYT